These 26 T cell receptor beta chains were all obtained from the same sample, sequenced in a study of shared T cell receptors in the human thymus. Measured with immunoSEQ multiplex PCR; TCRdb has only the in-frame clones, and not every one. The sample shows 640,000 or so clones, approximately 89% of them seen only once. These records were also assigned to another study, of human thymus T cells.

The sequencing sample was made of thymocytes. The receptors here all came from a boy younger than two with a congenital heart defect.

The chain uses TRBV29-1 and TRBJ2-7; 10 positions match TRBD1. The CDR3 runs 13 residues. The germline V gene encodes CDR1 SQVTM and CDR2 ANQGSEA. J gave up 3 bases and V 7 bases, and 6 bases lay outside the gene matches. The CDR3 is CSAGDRGLYEQYF. In nucleotides, the CDR3 is TGCAGCGCTGGGGACAGGGGTCTCTACGAGCAGTACTTC.

This chain uses TRBV7-2 with TRBJ1-4; the match to TRBD1 covers 8 bases. The CDR3 length is 14 residues. Germline CDR1 is SGHTA and CDR2 is FQGNSA. V dropped 5 bases and J dropped 8; count of bases not matched to a gene: 7. CDR3 nucleotide sequence: TGTGCCAGCAGCCGGGCACAGGGGGAGGAAAAACTGTTTTTT. It codes for CASSRAQGEEKLFF.

The CDR3 here is CASSAVFSTDTQYF. The CDR3 DNA reads as TGCGCCAGCAGTGCTGTTTTTAGCACAGATACGCAGTATTTT. The chain recombines TRBV10-2 with TRBJ2-3, with no clear D. V was pared by 4 bases and J by 0 bases, with 8 bases between. The CDR3 has 14 amino acids. Germline CDR1 reads WSHSY; CDR2 reads SAAADI.

The genes are TRBV29-1 and TRBJ2-7, with TRBD2 identical over 12 bases. CDR3 length: 15 amino acids. The germline CDR1 and CDR2 sequences are SQVTM and ANQGSEA. Trimming took 1 base from V and 7 from J; bases not matched to a gene: 8. For the CDR3, the DNA is TGCAGCGTTGAAGGGCTAGCGGGAGGGCCAGAGGAGCAGTACTTC. Its protein product is CSVEGLAGGPEEQYF.

The gene calls are TRBV6-5 and TRBJ2-7; TRBD2 aligns across 7 bases. V shed 2 bases and J 3 bases; nucleotides not matched to a gene: 1. CDR3 length: 13 residues. Germline-derived CDR1 and CDR2 are MNHEY and SVGAGI. The CDR3 DNA is TGTGCCAGCAGTTACACTAGCGTCTACGAGCAGTACTTC. Its translation is CASSYTSVYEQYF.

This clone was observed a few times. CDR3 in DNA: TGTGCCACCAGCAGAGGATCCGGGACAGCGGAAAACTATGGCTACACCTTC. Residues: CATSRGSGTAENYGYTF. The chain is built from TRBV15 and TRBJ1-2, with TRBD1 matching 7 bases. Germline lookup yields CDR1 LNHNV and CDR2 YYDKDF (reference sequence). J lost 2 bases, V lost 1 base, and 10 bases had no gene match. CDR3 size: 17 residues.

The gene calls are TRBV27 and TRBJ1-5, with D uncertain. The CDR3 loop spans 14 amino acids. The V end was cut by 6 bases, the J end by 0 bases, with 9 bases between. Germline assignment: CDR1 MNHEY and CDR2 SMNVEV (reference sequence). The CDR3 is CASSQRSSNQPQHF. In DNA form, the CDR3 reads TGTGCCAGCAGCCAACGGAGTAGCAATCAGCCCCAGCATTTT.

The V gene is TRBV5-1, the J gene TRBJ2-1; perhaps TRBD1 as D (6 bases). V shed 1 base and J shed 5 bases, with 16 bases lying between them. The CDR3 runs 16 residues. Germline V CDR1 and CDR2: SGHRS, YFSETQ. The chain's CDR3 is CASSLSGTQDNNEQFF. The CDR3 DNA reads as TGCGCCAGCAGCTTGTCGGGGACACAGGATAACAATGAGCAGTTCTTC.

The chain combines TRBV28 with TRBJ2-7, with 7 bases that match TRBD1. Unmatched junction bases numbered 11, after V lost 4 bases and J lost 5 bases. The CDR3 totals 15 residues. CDR1 is MDHEN, CDR2 SYDVKM, per germline. The CDR3 reads CASSSPRTGGNEQYF. DNA of the CDR3: TGTGCCAGCAGTTCCCCCCGGACAGGCGGCAACGAGCAGTACTTC.

The genes are TRBV13 and TRBJ2-1; D gene ambiguous. Trimming took off 3 bases at V and 6 bases at J, with 9 bases between the two ends. The CDR3 has 13 amino acids. Germline CDR1 is PRHDT and CDR2 is FYEKMQ (reference sequence). As DNA, the CDR3 is TGTGCCAGCAGCTTCGCTCCGGGCAATGAGCAGTTCTTC. Translated, it gives CASSFAPGNEQFF.

V gene TRBV11-3 combines with J gene TRBJ2-3, with 9 bases identical to TRBD2. Germline V gene sequence: CDR1 SGHNT, CDR2 YENEEA. This CDR3 has 16 residues. After removal of 4 bases from V and 3 bases from J, the junction contained 8 bases not matched to a gene. For the CDR3, the DNA is TGTGCCAGCAGCTCCCCCGGCGGGAGGGTAACAGATACGCAGTATTTT. This encodes CASSSPGGRVTDTQYF.

The chain recombines TRBV27 with TRBJ2-1; 11 positions match TRBD2. Per the germline V gene, CDR1 is MNHEY and CDR2 is SMNVEV (reference sequence). The CDR3 length is 14 residues. V lost 9 bases to trimming and J lost 5 bases; unmatched junction nucleotides: 6. The CDR3 protein is CARQGLAENNEQFF. CDR3 in DNA: TGTGCCAGACAGGGACTAGCGGAAAACAATGAGCAGTTCTTC.

The rearrangement joins TRBV11-2 to TRBJ2-2, with D perhaps TRBD2 (5 bases). Trimming left V 5 bases short and J 0 bases short, with 13 bases between. The CDR3 is 16 amino acids. Per the germline V gene, CDR1 is SGHAT and CDR2 is FQNNGV. The CDR3 DNA is TGTGCCAGCAGCCCCCGGGGAACCGCGAACACCGGGGAGCTGTTTTTT. Its protein is CASSPRGTANTGELFF.

The chain carries TRBV29-1 and TRBJ2-5, with 9 bases fitting TRBD1. CDR1 SQVTM and CDR2 ANQGSEA come from the germline V gene. Trimming cost V 1 base and J 1 base; bases outside gene matches: 7. The length of the CDR3 is 16 residues. The CDR3 nucleotides read TGCAGCGTTGAAGGTTTCAACAGGGGGCTCCAAGAGACCCAGTACTTC. As protein: CSVEGFNRGLQETQYF.

This clone occurred once. The chain recombines TRBV5-5 with TRBJ2-1; 9 positions agree with TRBD2. V lost 3 bases and J lost 10; bases outside the gene matches: 20. The CDR3 has 18 amino acids. Germline CDR1 is SGHKS and CDR2 is YYEKEE (reference sequence). The CDR3 DNA sequence: TGTGCCAGCAGCTGGAACTCGGGGAGTTGGCGGGAGGGGAGGGAGCAGTTCTTC. Translation: CASSWNSGSWREGREQFF. Drawing the rest from reference TRBV5-5 and TRBJ2-1, the complete variable domain is DAGVTQSPTHLIKTRGQQVTLRCSPISGHKSVSWYQQVLGQGPQFIFQYYEKEERGRGNFPDRFSARQFPNYSSELNVNALLLGDSALYLCASSWNSGSWREGREQFFGPGTRLTVL.

The chain combines TRBV9 with TRBJ2-1, with D perhaps matching TRBD1 (5 bases). The germline V and J ends were trimmed by 0 bases and 6 bases, with 16 bases remaining between them. The length of the CDR3 is 16 residues. Germline CDR1 reads SGDLS; CDR2 reads YYNGEE. The CDR3, as DNA: TGTGCCAGCAGCGTAGGGCGAACAGGTCCACGCAATGAGCAGTTCTTC. This translates into CASSVGRTGPRNEQFF.

The chain is built from TRBV7-8 and TRBJ2-7; 9 bases align to TRBD1. V dropped 5 bases and J dropped 5; count of bases not matched to a gene: 7. The germline gives CDR1 SGHVS, CDR2 FQNEAQ. CDR3 length: 14 residues. The chain's CDR3 is CASSRTGGIHEQYF. The CDR3 region has the DNA TGTGCCAGCAGCCGAACAGGGGGCATACACGAGCAGTACTTC.

The J gene is TRBJ2-2, the V gene TRBV19; TRBD2 matches 9 bases. CDR3 length: 15 residues. Germline CDR1 reads LNHDA; CDR2 reads SQIVND (reference sequence). With V trimmed by 5 bases and J by 4 bases, 5 bases remained unmatched. CDR3 bases: TGTGCCAGTAGTGGAACTAGCGGGTCCACCGGGGAGCTGTTTTTT. Residues: CASSGTSGSTGELFF.

The chain employs TRBV5-1 and TRBJ2-7; TRBD1 might be the D (5 bases). V lost 0 bases, J lost 6 bases, and 13 bases lay in between. The CDR3 extends over 14 amino acids. Germline CDR1 SGHRS, CDR2 YFSETQ. The CDR3 region is CASSLARELGEQYF. DNA of the CDR3: TGCGCCAGCAGCTTGGCCAGGGAACTCGGCGAGCAGTACTTC.

This chain uses TRBV14 with TRBJ1-2; 11 positions agree with TRBD1. The CDR3 has 14 amino acids. The germline CDR1 and CDR2 sequences are SGHDN and FVKESK. Trimming at V came to 3 bases and at J to 5 bases, leaving 2 bases not matched to a gene. CDR3 sequence: CASSHGQGAYGYTF. The CDR3 nucleotides read TGTGCCAGCAGCCATGGACAGGGGGCTTATGGCTACACCTTC.

The rearrangement joins TRBV7-9 to TRBJ2-7; D is perhaps TRBD1 (5 bases). Germline V gene lookup returns CDR1 SEHNR and CDR2 FQNEAQ (reference sequence). This CDR3 region has 13 residues. Trimming took 2 bases from V and 2 from J, leaving 7 bases between them. The CDR3, as DNA: TGTGCCAGCAGCTTACAGGGCCCCTACGAGCAGTACTTC. This sequence encodes CASSLQGPYEQYF.

The rearrangement uses TRBV4-3 and TRBJ2-3; 14 bases fit TRBD2. Germline values: CDR1 LGHNA, CDR2 YSLEER. V lost 5 bases to trimming and J lost 4 bases; unmatched junction nucleotides: 5. CDR3 length equals 16 residues. CDR3 sequence (DNA): TGCGCCAGCAGCTCCCGACTAGCGGGAGGGGCAGATACGCAGTATTTT. Protein sequence: CASSSRLAGGADTQYF.

This clone was found once. V usage is TRBV18 and J usage is TRBJ1-3, with D uncertain. The CDR3 length is 14 residues. The V end was cut by 4 bases, the J end by 2 bases, with 9 bases between. CDR1 is KGHSH and CDR2 is LQKENI in the germline V gene. The CDR3 region has the DNA TGTGCCAGCTCACGAGACATCACTGGAAACACCATATATTTT. Amino acid sequence: CASSRDITGNTIYF.

CDR3 protein: CASSPDRDAGELFF. CDR3 nucleotide sequence: TGTGCCAGCAGCCCGGACAGGGACGCCGGGGAGCTGTTTTTT. V gene TRBV27 combines with J gene TRBJ2-2, with 8 bases lining up with TRBD1. CDR3 length: 14 residues. The J segment lost 6 bases and the V segment lost 6 bases, leaving 6 bases of the junction unmatched. CDR1 MNHEY and CDR2 SMNVEV come from the germline V gene (reference sequence).

As for this clone: The sample has other DNA sequences that encode this CDR3 too. The genes are TRBV9 and TRBJ1-6; D gene ambiguous. V lost 0 bases and J lost 5, with 6 bases in between. The CDR3 is 14 residues long. Germline V gene lookup returns CDR1 SGDLS and CDR2 YYNGEE. This CDR3 is CASSVGADNSPLHF. The DNA for the CDR3 is TGTGCCAGCAGCGTAGGGGCAGATAATTCACCCCTCCACTTT.

This clone is a singleton in its sample. The chain carries TRBV16 and TRBJ2-1; 14 bases line up with TRBD2. This CDR3 is built from 18 residues. The germline gives CDR1 KGHSY, CDR2 FQNENV. V was clipped by 4 bases and J by 9 bases; unmatched bases: 14. CDR3 in DNA: TGTGCCAGCAGCCCGAAAATAGAGACTAGCGGGGGGGCATTTGAGCAGTTCTTC. This gives the protein CASSPKIETSGGAFEQFF.